This section outlines one T cell receptor (beta chain) sequence together with its context. This entry belongs to a study of blood T cell repertoires in COVID-19. Across the whole study: Samples of COVID-19 (acute and convalescent) were obtained from the United States, Italy and Spain.

This CDR3 comprises 15 residues. With 2 bases removed from V and 0 bases from J, the gap between germline ends came to 9 bases. In germline, CDR1 is SGHDT, CDR2 YYEEEE. Produced via immunoSEQ multiplex PCR; TCRdb's table is partial and in-frame only. Among 360,000 or so clones listed, 87% were seen once. The chain recombines TRBV5-6 with TRBJ2-1; TRBD2 is a possible D gene (5 bases). The origin of this receptor is a woman younger than 45 who had recovered from COVID-19. The sample comprised PBMCs or T cells enriched from blood (not recorded which). The CDR3 reads CASSLGGSSYNEQFF. The CDR3 DNA follows: TGTGCCAGCAGCTTAGGAGGAAGCTCCTACAATGAGCAGTTCTTC.